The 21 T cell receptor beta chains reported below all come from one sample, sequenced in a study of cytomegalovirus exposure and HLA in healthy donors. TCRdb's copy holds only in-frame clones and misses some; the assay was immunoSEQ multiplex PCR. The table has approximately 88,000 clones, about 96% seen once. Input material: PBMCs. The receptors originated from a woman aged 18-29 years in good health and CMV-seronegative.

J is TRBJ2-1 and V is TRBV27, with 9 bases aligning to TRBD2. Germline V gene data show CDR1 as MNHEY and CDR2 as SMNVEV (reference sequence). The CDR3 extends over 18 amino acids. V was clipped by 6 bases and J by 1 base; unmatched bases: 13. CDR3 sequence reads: CASSLLNAGGPSYNEQFF. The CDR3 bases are TGTGCCAGCAGCCTTCTAAACGCGGGAGGGCCTTCCTACAATGAGCAGTTCTTC.

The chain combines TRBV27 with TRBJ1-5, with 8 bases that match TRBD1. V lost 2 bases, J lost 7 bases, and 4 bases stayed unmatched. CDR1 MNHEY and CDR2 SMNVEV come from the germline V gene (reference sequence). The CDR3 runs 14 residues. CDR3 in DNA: TGTGCCAGCAGTTTAGGAAGACAGGGGCAGCCCCAGCATTTT. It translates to CASSLGRQGQPQHF.

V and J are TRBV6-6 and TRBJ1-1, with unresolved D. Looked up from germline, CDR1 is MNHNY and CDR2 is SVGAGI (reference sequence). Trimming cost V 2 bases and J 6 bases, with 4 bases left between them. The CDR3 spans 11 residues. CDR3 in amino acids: CASSYEAEAFF. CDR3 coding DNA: TGTGCCAGCAGTTACGAGGCTGAAGCTTTCTTT.

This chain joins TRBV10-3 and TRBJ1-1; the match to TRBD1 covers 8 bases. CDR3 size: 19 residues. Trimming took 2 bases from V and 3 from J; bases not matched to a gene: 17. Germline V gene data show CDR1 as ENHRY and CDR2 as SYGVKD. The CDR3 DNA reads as TGTGCCATCAGTGAGCCGGACAGGGTCCCCGACCCACGGGACACTGAAGCTTTCTTT. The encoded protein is CAISEPDRVPDPRDTEAFF.

The CDR3 region is CASSGLAGRKGYNEQFF. CDR3 nucleotide sequence: TGTGCCAGCAGTGGGCTAGCGGGTCGCAAAGGTTACAATGAGCAGTTCTTC. The chain carries TRBV27 and TRBJ2-1; 8 bases line up with TRBD2. Per the germline V gene, CDR1 is MNHEY and CDR2 is SMNVEV (reference sequence). The CDR3 extends over 17 amino acids. The V and J ends lost 5 bases and 4 bases, in that order; junction bases with no gene match: 13.

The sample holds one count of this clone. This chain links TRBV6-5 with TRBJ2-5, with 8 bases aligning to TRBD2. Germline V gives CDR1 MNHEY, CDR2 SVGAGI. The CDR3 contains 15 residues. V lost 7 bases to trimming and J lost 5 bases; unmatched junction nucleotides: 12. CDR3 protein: CASTRVGGVGETQYF. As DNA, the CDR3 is TGTGCCAGCACTAGGGTCGGGGGGGTCGGTGAGACCCAGTACTTC.

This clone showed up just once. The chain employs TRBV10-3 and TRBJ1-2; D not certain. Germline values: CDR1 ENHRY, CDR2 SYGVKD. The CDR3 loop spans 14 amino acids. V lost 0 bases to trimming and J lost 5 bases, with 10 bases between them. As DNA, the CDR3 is TGTGCCATCAGTGAGTCCGAGAGGGTATATGGCTACACCTTC. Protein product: CAISESERVYGYTF.

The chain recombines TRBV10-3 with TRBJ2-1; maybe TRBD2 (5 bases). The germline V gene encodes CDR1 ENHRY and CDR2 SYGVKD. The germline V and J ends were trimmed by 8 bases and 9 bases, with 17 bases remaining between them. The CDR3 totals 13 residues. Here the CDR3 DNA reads TGTGCCATCGATGACGGCGTGGCGGGTGAGCAGTTCTTC. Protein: CAIDDGVAGEQFF.

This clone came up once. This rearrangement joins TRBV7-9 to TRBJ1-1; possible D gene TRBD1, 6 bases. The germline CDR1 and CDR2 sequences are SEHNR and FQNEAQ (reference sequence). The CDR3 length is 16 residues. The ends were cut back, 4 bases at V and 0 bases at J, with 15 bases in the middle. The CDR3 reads CASSSLGGGMNTEAFF. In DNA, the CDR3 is TGTGCCAGCAGCTCCCTTGGGGGGGGCATGAACACTGAAGCTTTCTTT.

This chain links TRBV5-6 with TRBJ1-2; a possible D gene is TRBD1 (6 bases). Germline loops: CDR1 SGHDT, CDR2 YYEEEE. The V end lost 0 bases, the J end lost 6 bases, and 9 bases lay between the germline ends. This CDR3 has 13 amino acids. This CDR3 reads CASSLAGADGYTF. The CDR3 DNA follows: TGTGCCAGCAGCTTGGCAGGGGCGGATGGCTACACCTTC.

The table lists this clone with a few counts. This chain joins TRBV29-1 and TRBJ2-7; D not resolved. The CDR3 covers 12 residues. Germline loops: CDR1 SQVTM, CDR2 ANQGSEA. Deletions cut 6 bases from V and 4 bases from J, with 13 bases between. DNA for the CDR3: TGCAGCGTGGCCCCGGGTGATTACGAGCAGTACTTC. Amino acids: CSVAPGDYEQYF.

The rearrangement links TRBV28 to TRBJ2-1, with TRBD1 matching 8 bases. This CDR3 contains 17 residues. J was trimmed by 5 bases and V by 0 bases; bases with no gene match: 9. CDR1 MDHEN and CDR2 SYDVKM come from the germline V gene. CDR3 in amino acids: CASSLWDRAKEDNEQFF. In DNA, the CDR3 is TGTGCCAGCAGTTTATGGGACAGGGCTAAGGAGGACAATGAGCAGTTCTTC.

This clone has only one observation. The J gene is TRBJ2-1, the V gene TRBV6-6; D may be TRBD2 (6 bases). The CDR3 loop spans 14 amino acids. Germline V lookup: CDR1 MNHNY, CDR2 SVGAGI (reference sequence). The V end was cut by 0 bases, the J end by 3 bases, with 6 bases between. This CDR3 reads CASSYSRGYNEQFF. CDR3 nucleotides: TGTGCCAGCAGTTACTCGCGGGGCTACAATGAGCAGTTCTTC.

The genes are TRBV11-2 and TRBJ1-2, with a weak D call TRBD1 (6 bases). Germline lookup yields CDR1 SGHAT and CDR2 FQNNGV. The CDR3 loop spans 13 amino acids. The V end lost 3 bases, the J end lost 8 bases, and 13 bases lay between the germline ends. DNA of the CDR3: TGTGCCAGCAGCTTCTCGGGGGGCCGCGGCTACACCTTC. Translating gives CASSFSGGRGYTF.

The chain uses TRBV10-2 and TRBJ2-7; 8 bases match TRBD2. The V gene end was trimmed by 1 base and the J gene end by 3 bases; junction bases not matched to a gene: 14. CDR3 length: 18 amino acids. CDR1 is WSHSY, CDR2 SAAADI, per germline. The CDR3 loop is CASSEYGPRIAGNYEQYF. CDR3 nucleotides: TGCGCCAGCAGTGAGTATGGTCCCCGGATAGCGGGAAACTACGAGCAGTACTTC.

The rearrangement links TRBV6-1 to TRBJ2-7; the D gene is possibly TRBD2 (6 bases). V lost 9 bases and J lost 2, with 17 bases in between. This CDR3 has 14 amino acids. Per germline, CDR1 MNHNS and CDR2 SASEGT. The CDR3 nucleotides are TGTGCCAGTCTCCCTTGGGACTCACCCTACGAGCAGTACTTC. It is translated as CASLPWDSPYEQYF.

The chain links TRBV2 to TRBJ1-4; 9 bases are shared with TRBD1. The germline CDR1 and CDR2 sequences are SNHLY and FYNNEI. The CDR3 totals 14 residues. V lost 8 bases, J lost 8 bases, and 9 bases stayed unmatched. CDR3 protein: CASGTGGAREKLFF. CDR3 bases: TGTGCCAGCGGAACAGGGGGCGCGAGGGAAAAACTGTTTTTT.

As DNA, the CDR3 is TGTGCCAGCGGGGCGAGCAATGAGCAGTTCTTC. Its translation: CASGASNEQFF. This chain connects TRBV7-2 to TRBJ2-1, with D tentatively TRBD1 (5 bases). V was shortened by 8 bases and J by 6 bases, with 8 bases between the two germline ends. The CDR3 loop spans 11 amino acids. Looked up from germline, CDR1 is SGHTA and CDR2 is FQGNSA.

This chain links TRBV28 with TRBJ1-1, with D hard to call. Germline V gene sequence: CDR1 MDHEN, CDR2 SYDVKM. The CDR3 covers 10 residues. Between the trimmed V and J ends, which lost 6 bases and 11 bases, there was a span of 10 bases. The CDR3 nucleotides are TGTGCCAGCAGCACTCAACGGGCTTTCTTT. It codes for CASSTQRAFF.

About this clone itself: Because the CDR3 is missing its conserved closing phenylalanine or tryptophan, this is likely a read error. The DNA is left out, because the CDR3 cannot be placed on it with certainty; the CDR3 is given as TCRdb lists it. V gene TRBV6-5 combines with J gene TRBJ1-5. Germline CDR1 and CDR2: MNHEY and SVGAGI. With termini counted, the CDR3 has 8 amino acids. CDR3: CAGGPSHP.

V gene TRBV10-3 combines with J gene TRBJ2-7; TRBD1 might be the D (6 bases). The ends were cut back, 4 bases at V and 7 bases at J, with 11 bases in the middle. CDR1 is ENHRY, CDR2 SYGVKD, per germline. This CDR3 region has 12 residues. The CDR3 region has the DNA TGTGCCATCAGTGCAGGGGTGGGAGAGCAGTACTTC. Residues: CAISAGVGEQYF.